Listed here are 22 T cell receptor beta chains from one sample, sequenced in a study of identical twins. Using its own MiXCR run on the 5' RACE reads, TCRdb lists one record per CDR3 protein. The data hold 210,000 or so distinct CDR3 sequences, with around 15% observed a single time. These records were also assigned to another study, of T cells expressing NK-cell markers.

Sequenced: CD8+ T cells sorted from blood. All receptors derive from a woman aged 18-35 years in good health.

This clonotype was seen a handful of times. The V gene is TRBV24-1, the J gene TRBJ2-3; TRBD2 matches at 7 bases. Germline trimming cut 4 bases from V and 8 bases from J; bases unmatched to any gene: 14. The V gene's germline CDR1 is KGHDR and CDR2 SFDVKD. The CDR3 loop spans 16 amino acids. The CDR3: CATSDPSRGSGGTQYF. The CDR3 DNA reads TGTGCCACCAGTGACCCCTCTCGCGGGAGTGGAGGTACGCAGTATTTT.

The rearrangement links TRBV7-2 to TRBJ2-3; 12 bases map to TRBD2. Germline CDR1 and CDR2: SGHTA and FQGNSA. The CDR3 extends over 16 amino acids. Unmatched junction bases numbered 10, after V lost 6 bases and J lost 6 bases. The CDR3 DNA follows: TGTGCCAGCAGTTTACTAGCGGGAGGTGGCGCCGATACGCAGTATTTT. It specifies CASSLLAGGGADTQYF.

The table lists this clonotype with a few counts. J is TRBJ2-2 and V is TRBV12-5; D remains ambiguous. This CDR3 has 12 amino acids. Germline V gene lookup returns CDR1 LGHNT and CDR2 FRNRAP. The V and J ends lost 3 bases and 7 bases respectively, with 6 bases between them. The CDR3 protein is CASGFSIGELFF. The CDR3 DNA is TGTGCTAGTGGTTTCTCGATCGGGGAGCTGTTTTTT.

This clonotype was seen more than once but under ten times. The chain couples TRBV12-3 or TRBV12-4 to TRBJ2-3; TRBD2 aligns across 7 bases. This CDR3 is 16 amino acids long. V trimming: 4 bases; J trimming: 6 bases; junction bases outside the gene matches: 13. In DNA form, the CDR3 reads TGTGCCAGCAGTTCCGAACAGCGGGGCCTAGGGGATACGCAGTATTTT. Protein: CASSSEQRGLGDTQYF.

In nucleotides, the CDR3 is TGTGCCAGCAGACCCGTTCGGGGTAGACCCTACAATGAGCAGTTCTTC. It yields the protein CASRPVRGRPYNEQFF. The chain uses TRBV28 and TRBJ2-1; a possible D gene is TRBD2 (5 bases). Germline V gives CDR1 MDHEN, CDR2 SYDVKM. The CDR3 extends over 16 amino acids. V lost 6 bases and J 2 bases, leaving 17 bases between the germline ends.

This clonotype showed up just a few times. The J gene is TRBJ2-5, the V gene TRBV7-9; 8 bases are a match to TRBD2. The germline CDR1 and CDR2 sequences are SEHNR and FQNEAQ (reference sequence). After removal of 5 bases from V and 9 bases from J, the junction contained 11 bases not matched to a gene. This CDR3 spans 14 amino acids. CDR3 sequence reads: CASSVSEGTRPQYF. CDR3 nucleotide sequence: TGTGCCAGCAGCGTCTCCGAGGGGACTAGGCCCCAGTACTTC.

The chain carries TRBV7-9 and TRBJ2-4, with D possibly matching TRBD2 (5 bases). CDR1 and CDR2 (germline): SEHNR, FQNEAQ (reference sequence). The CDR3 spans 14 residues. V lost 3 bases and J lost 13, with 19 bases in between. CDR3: CASSFQTATPGQYF. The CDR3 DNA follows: TGTGCCAGCAGCTTCCAAACCGCCACTCCGGGACAGTACTTC.

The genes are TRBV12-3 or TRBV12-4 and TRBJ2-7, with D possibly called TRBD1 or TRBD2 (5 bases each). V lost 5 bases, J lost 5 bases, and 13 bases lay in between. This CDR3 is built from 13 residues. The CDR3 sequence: CASSPSGAHEQYF. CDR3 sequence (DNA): TGTGCCAGCAGTCCATCCGGGGCCCACGAGCAGTACTTC.

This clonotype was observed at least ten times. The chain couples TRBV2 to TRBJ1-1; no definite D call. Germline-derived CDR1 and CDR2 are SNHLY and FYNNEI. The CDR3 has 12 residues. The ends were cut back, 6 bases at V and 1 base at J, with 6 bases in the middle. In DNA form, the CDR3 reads TGTGCCAGCAGCAGAGAGAACACTGAAGCTTTCTTT. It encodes CASSRENTEAFF. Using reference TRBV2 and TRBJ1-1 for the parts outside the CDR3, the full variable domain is EPEVTQTPSHQVTQMGQEVILRCVPISNHLYFYWYRQILGQKVEFLVSFYNNEISEKSEIFDDQFSVERPDGSNFTLKIRSTKLEDSAMYFCASSRENTEAFFGQGTRLTVV.

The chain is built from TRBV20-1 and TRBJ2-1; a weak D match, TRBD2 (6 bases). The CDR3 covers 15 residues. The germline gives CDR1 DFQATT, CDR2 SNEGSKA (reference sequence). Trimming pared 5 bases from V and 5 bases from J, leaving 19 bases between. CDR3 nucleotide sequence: TGCAGTGCTTACGCTCCGGGACTCCCAAACAATGAGCAGTTCTTC. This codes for CSAYAPGLPNNEQFF.

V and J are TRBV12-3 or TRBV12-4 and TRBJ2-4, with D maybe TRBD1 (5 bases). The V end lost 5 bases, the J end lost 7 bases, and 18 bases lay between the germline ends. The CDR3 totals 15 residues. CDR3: CASSPLGRGKNIQYF. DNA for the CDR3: TGTGCCAGCAGTCCCCTCGGTAGGGGCAAGAACATTCAGTACTTC.

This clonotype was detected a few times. CDR3 residues: CASSLPGLVADTQYF. The CDR3 nucleotides read TGTGCCAGCAGCTTACCGGGGCTGGTGGCAGATACGCAGTATTTT. The chain has TRBV7-2 and TRBJ2-3; D tentatively reads TRBD1 or TRBD2 (5 bases each). This CDR3 has 15 residues. With 2 bases removed from V and 4 bases from J, the gap between germline ends came to 13 bases. Germline-derived CDR1 and CDR2 are SGHTA and FQGNSA.

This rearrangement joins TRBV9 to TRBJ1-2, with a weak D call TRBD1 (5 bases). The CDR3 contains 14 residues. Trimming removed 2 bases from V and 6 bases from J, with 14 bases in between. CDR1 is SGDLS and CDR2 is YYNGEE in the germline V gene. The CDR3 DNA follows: TGTGCCAGCAGCGTCGGGACGGCTCGTGATGGCTACACCTTC. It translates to CASSVGTARDGYTF.

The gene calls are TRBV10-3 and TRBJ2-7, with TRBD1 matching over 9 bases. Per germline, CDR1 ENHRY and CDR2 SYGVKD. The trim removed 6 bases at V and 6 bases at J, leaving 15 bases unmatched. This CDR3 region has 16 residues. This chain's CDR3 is CAIRDYQRQGEVEQYF. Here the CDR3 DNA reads TGTGCCATCAGAGACTATCAACGACAGGGGGAAGTCGAGCAGTACTTC.

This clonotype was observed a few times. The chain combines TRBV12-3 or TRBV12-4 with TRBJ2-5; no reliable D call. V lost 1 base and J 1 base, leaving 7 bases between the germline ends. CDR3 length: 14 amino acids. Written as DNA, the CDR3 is TGTGCCAGCAGTTTAGGGCCGATCCAAGAGACCCAGTACTTC. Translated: CASSLGPIQETQYF.

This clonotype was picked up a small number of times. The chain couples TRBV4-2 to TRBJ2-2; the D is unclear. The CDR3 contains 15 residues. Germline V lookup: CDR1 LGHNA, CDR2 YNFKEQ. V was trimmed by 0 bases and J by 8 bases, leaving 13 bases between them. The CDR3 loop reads CASSQDSRELGELFF. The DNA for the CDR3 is TGTGCCAGCAGCCAAGACAGTAGGGAACTAGGGGAGCTGTTTTTT.

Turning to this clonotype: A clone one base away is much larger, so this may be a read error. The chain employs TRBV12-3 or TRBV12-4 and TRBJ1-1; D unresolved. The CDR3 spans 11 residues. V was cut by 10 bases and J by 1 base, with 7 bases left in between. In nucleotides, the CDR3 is TGTGCCATCACGAAGAACACTGAAGCTTTCTTT. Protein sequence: CAITKNTEAFF.

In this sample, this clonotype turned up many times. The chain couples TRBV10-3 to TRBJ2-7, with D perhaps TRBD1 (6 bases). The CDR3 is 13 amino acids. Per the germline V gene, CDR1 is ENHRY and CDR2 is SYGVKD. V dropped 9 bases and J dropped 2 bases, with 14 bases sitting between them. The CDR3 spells CAIKTGTAYEQYF. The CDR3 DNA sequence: TGTGCCATAAAGACAGGTACTGCCTACGAGCAGTACTTC.

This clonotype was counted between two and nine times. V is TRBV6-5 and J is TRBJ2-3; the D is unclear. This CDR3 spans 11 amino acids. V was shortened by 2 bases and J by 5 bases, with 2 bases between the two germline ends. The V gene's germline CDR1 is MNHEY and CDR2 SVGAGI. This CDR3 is CASSYQDTQYF. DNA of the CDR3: TGTGCCAGCAGTTACCAAGATACGCAGTATTTT.

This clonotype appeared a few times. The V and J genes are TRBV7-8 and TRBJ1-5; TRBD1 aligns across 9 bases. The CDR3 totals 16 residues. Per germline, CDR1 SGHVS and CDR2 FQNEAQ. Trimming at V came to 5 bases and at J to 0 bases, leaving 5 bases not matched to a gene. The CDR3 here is CASSQGQGNSNQPQHF. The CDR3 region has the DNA TGTGCCAGCAGCCAGGGACAGGGAAATAGCAATCAGCCCCAGCATTTT.

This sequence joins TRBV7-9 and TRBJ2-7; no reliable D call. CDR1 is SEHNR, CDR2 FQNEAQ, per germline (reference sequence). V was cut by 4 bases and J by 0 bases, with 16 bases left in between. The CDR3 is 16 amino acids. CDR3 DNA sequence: TGTGCCAGCAGCTCCCCAGGTAGCCGGAGCTCCTACGAGCAGTACTTC. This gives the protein CASSSPGSRSSYEQYF.

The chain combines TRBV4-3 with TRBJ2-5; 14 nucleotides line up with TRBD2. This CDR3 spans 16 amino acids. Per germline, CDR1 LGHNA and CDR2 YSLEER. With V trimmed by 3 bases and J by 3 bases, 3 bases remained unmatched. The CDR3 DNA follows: TGCGCCAGCAGCCAGGGGGGACTAGCGGGAGAAGAGACCCAGTACTTC. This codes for CASSQGGLAGEETQYF.